This entry concerns a single TCR beta chain. This specimen comes from a study of cytomegalovirus exposure and HLA in healthy donors. In the PCR, 60 Vbeta and 13 Jbeta primers were used. Generated by immunoSEQ multiplex PCR, the TCRdb table keeps only in-frame clones and is missing some. The table has under 170,000 clones, around 79% seen once. The CDR3 consists of 14 residues. CDR1 is MNHEY, CDR2 SVGAGI, per germline. Trimming stripped 1 base from V and 11 bases from J, with 17 bases between. V and J are TRBV6-5 and TRBJ1-1; no definite D call. Sequenced material: PBMCs. The origin of this receptor is a human donor in good health. The CDR3 coding sequence is TGTGCCAGCAGTTACTTAGGGCCGAACTCGGGGGCTTTCTTT. Protein: CASSYLGPNSGAFF.